A selection of T cell receptor beta chains follows, all from one sample in a study of cytotoxic CD8 clonotypes in ibrutinib-treated CLL. TCRdb's copy holds only in-frame clones and misses some; the assay was immunoSEQ multiplex PCR. This sample carries roughly 250,000 clones, roughly 70% of them seen once, and the ten largest clones take about 16%. The sequenced sample was PBMCs, obtained after 24 months of ibrutinib treatment. These TCRs come from a human donor with chronic lymphocytic leukemia. The CDR3 runs from the conserved cysteine through the conserved F or W. Fields, in order: V gene, clone size, J gene, D gene, CDR3 protein, CDR3 DNA. The D gene is left open where the match is weak. Size values are once, few and many counts, or a class for expanded clones, and some rows have none.

TRBV14	once	TRBJ2-3	NA	CASKIADSADTQYF	TGTGCCAGCAAAATAGCTGACAGCGCAGATACGCAGTATTTT
TRBV4-3	few	TRBJ2-3	TRBD1	CASSQDQGTAYF	TGCGCCAGCAGCCAAGATCAGGGGACAGCGTATTTT
TRBV7-3	once	TRBJ1-1	NA	CASSLRGDAEAFF	TGTGCCAGCAGCTTAAGGGGGGACGCTGAAGCTTTCTTT
TRBV5-1	few	TRBJ2-7	TRBD2	CASTSGRMNEQYF	TGCGCCAGTACTAGCGGGAGGATGAACGAGCAGTACTTC
TRBV29-1	once	TRBJ1-1	TRBD1	CSVDRQGAGAEAFF	TGCAGCGTTGACAGACAGGGGGCTGGGGCTGAAGCTTTCTTT
TRBV7-9	NA	TRBJ1-1	TRBD1	CASSPGTGVNTEAFF	TGTGCCAGCAGTCCCGGGACAGGGGTCAACACTGAAGCTTTCTTT
TRBV27	NA	TRBJ2-7	NA	CASSLPRDSHEEQYF	TGTGCCAGCAGCCTACCCCGGGACTCCCACGAGGAGCAGTACTTC
TRBV28	NA	TRBJ1-1	TRBD1	CASSSGGGRLIF	TGTGCCAGCAGTTCAGGGGGCGGTCGTCTTATCTTT
TRBV29-1	NA	TRBJ2-1	TRBD2	CSAVVAWGGPHWNEQFF	TGCAGCGCTGTGGTAGCATGGGGAGGGCCACATTGGAATGAGCAGTTCTTC
TRBV5-8	NA	TRBJ2-3	NA	CASSDDRSGTDTQYF	TGTGCCAGCAGCGATGACAGGTCTGGCACAGATACGCAGTATTTT
TRBV14	few	TRBJ2-7	NA	CASSQDLTGLYEQYF	TGTGCCAGCAGCCAAGATCTTACAGGGTTATACGAGCAGTACTTC
TRBV5-1	NA	TRBJ2-5	TRBD1	CASSFQGAETQYF	TGCGCCAGCAGCTTCCAGGGGGCGGAGACCCAGTACTTC
TRBV30	NA	TRBJ2-3	NA	CAWSLSPGEGTDTQYF	TGTGCCTGGAGTTTATCCCCGGGGGAGGGCACAGATACGCAGTATTTT
TRBV29-1	NA	TRBJ1-5	NA	CSVAGEGQPQHF	TGCAGCGTTGCTGGGGAGGGACAGCCCCAGCATTTT
TRBV4-2	few	TRBJ2-7	NA	CASSLTEDQPYEQYF	TGTGCCAGCAGCCTTACAGAGGACCAGCCCTACGAGCAGTACTTC
TRBV18	NA	TRBJ2-7	TRBD1	CASSLQDRIEQYF	TGTGCCAGCTCACTCCAGGACAGGATCGAGCAGTACTTC
TRBV28	NA	TRBJ2-4	NA	CASSASHIQYF	TGTGCCAGCAGTGCGAGTCACATTCAGTACTTC
TRBV5-1	NA	TRBJ2-7	NA	CASQPEANSYEQYF	TGCGCCAGCCAACCTGAGGCCAACTCCTACGAGCAGTACTTC
TRBV14	few	TRBJ2-7	TRBD2	CASSETSGYEQYF	TGTGCCAGCAGCGAAACTAGCGGCTACGAGCAGTACTTC
TRBV29-1	NA	TRBJ1-2	NA	CSVDMDNYGYTF	TGCAGCGTTGATATGGATAACTATGGCTACACCTTC
TRBV9	NA	TRBJ2-7	TRBD2	CASSLSGSISYEQYF	TGTGCCAGCAGTCTTAGCGGGAGTATCTCCTACGAGCAGTACTTC
TRBV6-5	few	TRBJ2-7	TRBD1	CASSYQDRASYEQYF	TGTGCCAGCAGTTATCAGGACAGGGCTTCCTACGAGCAGTACTTC
TRBV25-1	once	TRBJ2-5	TRBD2	CASSLAGGRETQYF	TGTGCCAGCAGCCTAGCGGGAGGGCGGGAGACCCAGTACTTC
TRBV10-2	few	TRBJ2-7	NA	CASMDSYEQYF	TGCGCCAGCATGGACAGCTACGAGCAGTACTTC
TRBV5-1	NA	TRBJ1-1	NA	CASSVTEPGNTEAFF	TGCGCCAGCAGCGTGACAGAGCCGGGGAACACTGAAGCTTTCTTT
TRBV7-2	once	TRBJ2-1	TRBD2	CASSLEGLAGRQFF	TGTGCCAGCAGCTTAGAGGGACTAGCGGGAAGGCAGTTCTTC
TRBV28	NA	TRBJ2-3	TRBD2	CASSFLIAGEVADTQYF	TGTGCCAGCAGTTTTTTGATAGCGGGAGAGGTAGCAGATACGCAGTATTTT
TRBV25-1	NA	TRBJ2-1	NA	CASSDPETRLGEQFF	TGTGCCAGCAGTGATCCCGAGACACGGCTAGGTGAGCAGTTCTTC
TRBV6-5	NA	TRBJ2-7	TRBD1	CASSYSSGTASYEQYF	TGTGCCAGCAGTTACTCCTCGGGGACAGCCTCCTACGAGCAGTACTTC
TRBV30	NA	TRBJ2-1	NA	CAWTVYNEQFF	TGTGCCTGGACAGTTTACAATGAGCAGTTCTTC
TRBV28	NA	TRBJ2-1	NA	CASSFHGSYNEQFF	TGTGCCAGCAGTTTTCATGGTTCCTACAATGAGCAGTTCTTC
TRBV4-3	NA	TRBJ1-2	NA	CASSPREVLSGYTF	TGCGCCAGCAGCCCGAGGGAGGTGCTCTCTGGCTACACCTTC
TRBV9	NA	TRBJ2-7	NA	CASSPASLSYEQYF	TGTGCCAGCAGCCCGGCCTCCCTCTCCTACGAGCAGTACTTC
TRBV28	NA	TRBJ1-2	NA	CASSGPDMAHKNGYTF	TGTGCCAGCAGTGGCCCCGACATGGCCCACAAGAATGGCTACACCTTC
TRBV27	NA	TRBJ1-2	TRBD1	CASSTGQVGYGYTF	TGTGCCAGCAGTACGGGACAGGTGGGCTATGGCTACACCTTC
TRBV5-1	few	TRBJ1-1	TRBD1	CASSLGTGATEAFF	TGCGCCAGCAGCTTGGGGACAGGGGCAACTGAAGCTTTCTTT
TRBV4-3	NA	TRBJ2-3	NA	CASSPTGTDTQYF	TGCGCCAGCAGCCCTACAGGGACAGATACGCAGTATTTT
TRBV4-3	NA	TRBJ2-1	NA	CASSQDPPGAATYNEQFF	TGCGCCAGCAGCCAAGATCCCCCCGGGGCAGCCACCTACAATGAGCAGTTCTTC
TRBV19	NA	TRBJ1-4	NA	CASRTAATNEKLFF	TGTGCCAGTAGAACAGCCGCAACTAATGAAAAACTGTTTTTT
TRBV28	once	TRBJ1-5	TRBD1	CASSIRQGSYEPQHF	TGTGCCAGCAGTATCCGACAGGGGAGTTATGAGCCCCAGCATTTT
TRBV4-3	NA	TRBJ2-2	NA	CASSQDRGNTGELFF	TGCGCCAGCAGCCAAGATCGCGGGAACACCGGGGAGCTGTTTTTT
TRBV28	NA	TRBJ1-5	NA	CASSLGRAIYQPQHF	TGTGCCAGCAGTTTAGGTCGGGCGATCTATCAGCCCCAGCATTTT
TRBV5-1	NA	TRBJ2-1	TRBD2	CASSSAGTSGSNEQFF	TGCGCCAGCAGCTCGGCCGGGACTAGCGGGAGCAATGAGCAGTTCTTC
TRBV27	NA	TRBJ2-1	NA	CASSLFGGSYNEQFF	TGTGCCAGCAGTTTATTCGGGGGCTCCTACAATGAGCAGTTCTTC
TRBV7-9	NA	TRBJ2-5	NA	CASSPEGTQYF	TGTGCCAGCAGTCCCGAGGGGACCCAGTACTTC
TRBV9	NA	TRBJ2-2	NA	CASSVLSAHRSVGTGELFF	TGTGCCAGCAGCGTACTGTCCGCACACCGTAGCGTCGGCACCGGGGAGCTGTTTTTT
TRBV28	NA	TRBJ2-1	NA	CASSLGYNEQFF	TGTGCCAGCAGTTTAGGGTACAATGAGCAGTTCTTC
TRBV9	NA	TRBJ2-2	TRBD2	CASSVEGLAVGELFF	TGTGCCAGCAGCGTAGAGGGACTAGCGGTCGGGGAGCTGTTTTTT
TRBV5-5	NA	TRBJ1-1	NA	CASSFGHRANTEAFF	TGTGCCAGCAGCTTCGGACATCGGGCGAACACTGAAGCTTTCTTT
TRBV28	NA	TRBJ2-7	NA	CASCGRDPYEQYF	TGTGCCAGCTGTGGTAGGGATCCCTACGAGCAGTACTTC
TRBV27	NA	TRBJ2-7	NA	CASSLSTGNLGYEQYF	TGTGCCAGCAGCCTTTCGACAGGCAATTTAGGGTACGAGCAGTACTTC
TRBV10-1	NA	TRBJ2-3	TRBD2	CASSESRLAGTDTQYF	TGCGCCAGCAGTGAGTCCCGACTAGCGGGAACAGATACGCAGTATTTT
TRBV30	NA	TRBJ1-2	NA	CAWSLLGPGYTF	TGTGCCTGGAGTCTCTTGGGGCCGGGCTACACCTTC
TRBV7-9	NA	TRBJ2-5	NA	CASRKPAETQYF	TGTGCCAGCAGAAAGCCGGCCGAGACCCAGTACTTC
TRBV2	NA	TRBJ1-5	NA	CASSASAFDSNQPQHF	TGTGCCAGCAGTGCATCGGCGTTTGATAGCAATCAGCCCCAGCATTTT
TRBV27	NA	TRBJ2-1	NA	CASSLSRPNEQFF	TGTGCCAGCAGTTTATCGAGGCCTAATGAGCAGTTCTTC
TRBV29-1	many	TRBJ2-7	NA	CSVETQDYEQYF	TGCAGCGTTGAAACACAGGACTACGAGCAGTACTTC
TRBV4-2	NA	TRBJ2-1	TRBD2	CASSPELFSAREDYNEQFF	TGTGCCAGCAGCCCAGAGCTATTCTCTGCCCGGGAGGACTACAATGAGCAGTTCTTC
TRBV10-1	NA	TRBJ2-7	TRBD1	CASSDNRTGGSYEQYF	TGCGCCAGCAGTGATAACAGGACAGGGGGGTCTTACGAGCAGTACTTC
TRBV4-3	NA	TRBJ1-3	NA	CASSQGGRGRSGNTIYF	TGCGCCAGCAGCCAAGGAGGTAGGGGGAGATCTGGAAACACCATATATTTT